The clone carrying this T cell receptor (beta chain) was detected only a few times. Its antigen is not known. The entry originates in a study of blood T cells in healthy people across ages. Findings and limits, study-wide: With age, beta diversity per million T cells declined roughly linearly, significantly by about 40.

Germline CDR1 reads ENHRY; CDR2 reads SYGVKD. The CDR3 spans 15 residues. V lost 0 bases to trimming and J lost 4 bases, with 12 bases between them. Russia was home to the donors, healthy Caucasian individuals aged about 6 to 100. Combining a sample-barcoded 5' primer with a J-beta primer mix, a second PCR ran for about 6 to 12 cycles. Each cDNA was tagged by a template-switch adaptor containing 12 random nucleotides. TCRdb called the 5' RACE reads again in MiXCR, with one record for every CDR3 protein. Of hundreds of thousands of distinct CDR3 sequences listed, roughly 56% are singletons. The TCR sequence derives from a middle-aged man in good health. The chain carries TRBV10-3 and TRBJ1-2; maybe TRBD1 (6 bases). The sample comprised blood. The CDR3 bases are TGTGCCATCAGTGAGTCGGATGACAGGACCTATGGCTACACCTTC. As protein: CAISESDDRTYGYTF.